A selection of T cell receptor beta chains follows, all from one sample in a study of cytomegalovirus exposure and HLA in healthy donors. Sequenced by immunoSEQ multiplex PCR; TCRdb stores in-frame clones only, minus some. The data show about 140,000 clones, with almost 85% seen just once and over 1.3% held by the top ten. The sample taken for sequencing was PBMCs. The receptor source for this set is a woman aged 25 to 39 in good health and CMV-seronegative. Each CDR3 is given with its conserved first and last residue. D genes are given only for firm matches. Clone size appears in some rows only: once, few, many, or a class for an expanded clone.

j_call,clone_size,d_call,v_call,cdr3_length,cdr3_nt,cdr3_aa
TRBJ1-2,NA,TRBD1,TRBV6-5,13,TGTGCCAGCAGCCGTGGACAGGGTGACGGCTACACCTTC,CASSRGQGDGYTF
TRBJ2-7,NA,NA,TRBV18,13,TGTGCCAGCTCACCCGGTAGCTCCTACGAGCAGTACTTC,CASSPGSSYEQYF
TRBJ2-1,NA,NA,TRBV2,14,TGTGCCAGCAGTGTCCAGGGGTCCTACAATGAGCAGTTCTTC,CASSVQGSYNEQFF
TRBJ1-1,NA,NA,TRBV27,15,TGTGCCAGCAGTTTATCGTGGCAAGGAGCCATTGAAGCTTTCTTT,CASSLSWQGAIEAFF
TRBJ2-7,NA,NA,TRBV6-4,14,TGTGCCAGCAGGGCCCCCGGGGTTCGGGACGAGCAGTACTTC,CASRAPGVRDEQYF
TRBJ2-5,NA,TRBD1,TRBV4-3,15,TGCGCCAGCAGCCATTTTAGGGGGCTACAAGAGACCCAGTACTTC,CASSHFRGLQETQYF
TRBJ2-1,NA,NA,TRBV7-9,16,TGTGCCAGCAGCTCCTCGGGCAGGGAGGCTCGGTATGAGCAGTTCTTC,CASSSSGREARYEQFF
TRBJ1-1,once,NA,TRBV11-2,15,TGTGCCAGCAGCCCCGGGGTATGGGGGGGAGTTGGGGCTTTCTTT,CASSPGVWGGVGAFF
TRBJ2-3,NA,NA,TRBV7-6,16,TGTGCCAGCAGTCCGTTGGACAGTGCTAGCACAGATACGCAGTATTTT,CASSPLDSASTDTQYF
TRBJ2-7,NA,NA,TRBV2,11,TGTGCCAGCAGTGGACTTCACGAGCAGTACTTC,CASSGLHEQYF
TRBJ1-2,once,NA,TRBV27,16,TGTGCCAGCAGTTTATCCGGGGGAAGGGTACGCTATGGCTACACCTTC,CASSLSGGRVRYGYTF
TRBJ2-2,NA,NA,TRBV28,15,TGTGCCAGCAGTTTCCCCAAGGGAGACACCGGGGAGCTGTTTTTT,CASSFPKGDTGELFF
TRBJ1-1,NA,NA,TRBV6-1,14,TGTGCCAGCAGGCTAACAGGGATGAACACTGAAGCTTTCTTT,CASRLTGMNTEAFF
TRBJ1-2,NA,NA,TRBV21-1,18,TGTGCCAGCAGCGAAATGTACTTGGGAGGAGGGGAAACCTATGGCTACACCTTC,CASSEMYLGGGETYGYTF
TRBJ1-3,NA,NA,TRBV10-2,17,TGCGCCAGCAGTGAGTCTGTAGGCGGAAGCTCTGGAAACACCATATATTTT,CASSESVGGSSGNTIYF
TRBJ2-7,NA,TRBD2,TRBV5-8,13,TGTGCCAGCAGCTTGCACGGGGGGTTCGAGCAGTACTTC,CASSLHGGFEQYF
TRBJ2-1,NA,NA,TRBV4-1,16,TGCGCCAGCAGCCAAGATTTCCAGGACAGCTACAATGAGCAGTTCTTC,CASSQDFQDSYNEQFF
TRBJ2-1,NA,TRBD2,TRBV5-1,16,TGCGCCAGCAGCCTATTTAGCGGGGGCTCCTACAATGAGCAGTTCTTC,CASSLFSGGSYNEQFF
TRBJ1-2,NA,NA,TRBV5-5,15,TGTGCCAGCAGCTTATCCGAGAGAACTAACTATGGCTACACCTTC,CASSLSERTNYGYTF
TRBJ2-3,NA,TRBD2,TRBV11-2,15,TGTGCCAGCAGCTTATTTAACGCGGGGGGTGATACGCAGTATTTT,CASSLFNAGGDTQYF
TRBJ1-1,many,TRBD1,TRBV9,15,TGTGCCAGCAGCGAGAGACAGGGCGAGAGAACTGAAGCTTTCTTT,CASSERQGERTEAFF
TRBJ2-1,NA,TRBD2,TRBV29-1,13,TGCAGCGTCGGTAGCGGGGGATACAATGAGCAGTTCTTC,CSVGSGGYNEQFF
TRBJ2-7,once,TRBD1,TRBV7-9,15,TGTGCCAGCAGCTTATCGGGACAGGGGGCGTACGAGCAGTACTTC,CASSLSGQGAYEQYF
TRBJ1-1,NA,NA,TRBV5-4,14,TGTGCCAGCAGCTTTTGGGGGGGGAACACTGAAGCTTTCTTT,CASSFWGGNTEAFF
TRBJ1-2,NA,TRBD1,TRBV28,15,TGTGCCAGCCTGAACGCCGGGACAGGGGTTGATGGCTACACCTTC,CASLNAGTGVDGYTF
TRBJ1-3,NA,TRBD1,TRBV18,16,TGTGCCAGCTCACCACCCGACAGGGTTTCTGGAAACACCATATATTTT,CASSPPDRVSGNTIYF
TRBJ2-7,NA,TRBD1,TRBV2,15,TGTGCCAGCAATACGGAGACAGGGAGTTCTTACGAGCAGTACTTC,CASNTETGSSYEQYF
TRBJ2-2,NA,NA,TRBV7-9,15,TGTGCCAGCAGCCAACAACAGGGGAACACCGGGGAGCTGTTTTTT,CASSQQQGNTGELFF
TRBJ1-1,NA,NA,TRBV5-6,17,TGTGCCAGCAGCTCCGAGATGGGGTCAGGGTCTTACACTGAAGCTTTCTTT,CASSSEMGSGSYTEAFF
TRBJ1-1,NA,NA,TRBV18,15,TGTGCCAGCTCAGCTGCCAGCGGGACGAACACTGAAGCTTTCTTT,CASSAASGTNTEAFF
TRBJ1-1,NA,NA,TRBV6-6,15,TGTGCCAGCAGTTACACGAGCTTGGGGGGAACTGAAGCTTTCTTT,CASSYTSLGGTEAFF
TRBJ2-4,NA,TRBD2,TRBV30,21,TGTGCCTGGAGTGTACGGACTAGCGGGGGGGCCGGAGGGCCGCCCAAAGTAGTTCAGTACTTC,CAWSVRTSGGAGGPPKVVQYF
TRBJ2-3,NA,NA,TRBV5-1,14,TGCGCCAGCCAACCGATGGCAGAAACAGATACGCAGTATTTT,CASQPMAETDTQYF
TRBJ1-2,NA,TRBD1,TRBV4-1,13,TGCGCCAGCAGCCAGGGGACAGGGTATGGCTACACCTTC,CASSQGTGYGYTF
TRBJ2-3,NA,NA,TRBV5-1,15,TGCGCCAGCAGCCTCTCACTGGAGATTACAGATACGCAGTATTTT,CASSLSLEITDTQYF
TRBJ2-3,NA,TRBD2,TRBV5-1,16,TGCGCCAGCAGCAGCGGGACCCCGGCTCGCACAGATACGCAGTATTTT,CASSSGTPARTDTQYF
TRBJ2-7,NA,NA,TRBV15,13,TGTGCCACCAGCGCAGGAAACTCCTACGAGCAGTACTTC,CATSAGNSYEQYF
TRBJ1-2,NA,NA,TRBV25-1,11,TGTGCCAGCAGTGAATACCGTGGCTACACCTTC,CASSEYRGYTF
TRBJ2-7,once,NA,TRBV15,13,TGTGCCACCAGCAGAGATGAGCATGGCGAGCAGTACTTC,CATSRDEHGEQYF
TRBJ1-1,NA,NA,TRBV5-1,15,TGCGCCAGCAGCTTTAGGCAGGGCATGAACACTGAAGCTTTCTTT,CASSFRQGMNTEAFF
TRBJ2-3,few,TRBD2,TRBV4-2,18,TGTGCCAGCAGCCAAAATCTAGGACTAGCGGGGACCACAGATACGCAGTATTTT,CASSQNLGLAGTTDTQYF
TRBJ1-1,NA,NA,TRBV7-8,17,TGTGCCAGCAGCTGTTTCTGGGCAGGGATTATGAACACTGAAGCTTTCTTT,CASSCFWAGIMNTEAFF
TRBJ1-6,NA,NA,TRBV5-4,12,TGTGCCAGCAGCATCGACAGCTCCCCCCTCCACTTT,CASSIDSSPLHF
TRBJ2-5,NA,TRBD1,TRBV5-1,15,TGCGCCAGCAGCCCGACGGGGACAGGGGAAGAGACCCAGTACTTC,CASSPTGTGEETQYF
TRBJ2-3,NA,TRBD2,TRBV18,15,TGTGCCAGCTCACCGGGCGGGGGGAACACAGATACGCAGTATTTT,CASSPGGGNTDTQYF
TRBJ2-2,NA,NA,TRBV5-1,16,TGCGCCAGCAGCTATAATCGACAGCCCAACACCGGGGAGCTGTTTTTT,CASSYNRQPNTGELFF
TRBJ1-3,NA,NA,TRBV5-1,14,TGCGCCAGCAGCTCCACAGGGACGGGAAACACCATATATTTT,CASSSTGTGNTIYF
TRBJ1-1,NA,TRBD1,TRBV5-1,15,TGCGCCAGCGCCATCAAAGGGGGCGCCGGGACTGAAGCTTTCTTT,CASAIKGGAGTEAFF
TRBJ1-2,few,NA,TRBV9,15,TGTGCCAGCAGCGTCGGGGGGGGTTCGATTGATGGCTACACCTTC,CASSVGGGSIDGYTF
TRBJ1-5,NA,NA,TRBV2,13,TGTGCCAGCATCCAGGATAGCAATCAGCCCCAGCATTTT,CASIQDSNQPQHF
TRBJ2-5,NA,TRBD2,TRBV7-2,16,TGTGCCAGCAGCTTAACGTCGTCTAGCGGACAAGAGACCCAGTACTTC,CASSLTSSSGQETQYF
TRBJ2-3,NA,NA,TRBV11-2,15,TGTGCCAGCAGCTTAGGGGCCACGAACACAGATACGCAGTATTTT,CASSLGATNTDTQYF
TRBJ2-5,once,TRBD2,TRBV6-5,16,TGTGCCAGCAGTTACTTTAGTAGCGGGGCACAAGAGACCCAGTACTTC,CASSYFSSGAQETQYF
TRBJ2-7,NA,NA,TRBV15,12,TGTGCCACCAGCAGGGCCGGGTACGAGCAGTACTTC,CATSRAGYEQYF
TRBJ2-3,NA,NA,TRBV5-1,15,TGCGCCAGCAGCTTGGCCAATGGAGGCGCAGATACGCAGTATTTT,CASSLANGGADTQYF
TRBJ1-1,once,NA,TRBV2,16,TGTGCCAGCAGGACCCGTGGGCAGTCCTTGAACACTGAAGCTTTCTTT,CASRTRGQSLNTEAFF
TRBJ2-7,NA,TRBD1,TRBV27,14,TGTGCCAGCAGTTTACCCCCCTGGGACAGGGCTCGACTTTTC,CASSLPPWDRARLF